These 27 T cell receptor beta chains were all obtained from the same sample, sequenced in a study of Graves' ophthalmopathy and Graves' hyperthyroidism. Researchers took RNA transcripts and amplified TCR beta CDR3 regions from them. Scientists carried out first-round RT-PCR using HTBI primers and then a second-round multiplex PCR. TCRdb redid the calling of the multiplex PCR reads with MiXCR, one entry per CDR3 protein. This table has hundreds of thousands of distinct CDR3 sequences, around a fifth appearing once. Sample: peripheral blood. The receptors originated from a woman between 18 and 30 years old with stable Graves' hyperthyroidism. Some clones in this sample may be carry-over from other donors' samples.

This clonotype was seen at least ten times. The chain is built from TRBV5-1 and TRBJ1-5; D is unclear. V was clipped by 5 bases and J by 4 bases, with 16 bases between them. The CDR3 is made up of 15 amino acids. From germline, CDR1 is SGHRS and CDR2 YFSETQ. This chain's CDR3 is CASSWNDGRNQPQHF. CDR3 coding DNA: TGCGCCAGCAGTTGGAACGACGGGAGAAATCAGCCCCAGCATTTT. Full variable domain (remainder filled in from reference TRBV5-1 and TRBJ1-5): KAGVTQTPRYLIKTRGQQVTLSCSPISGHRSVSWYQQTPGQGLQFLFEYFSETQRNKGNFPGRFSGRQFSNSRSEMNVSTLELGDSALYLCASSWNDGRNQPQHFGDGTRLSIL.

Many counts were recorded for this clonotype. V gene TRBV6-1 combines with J gene TRBJ1-5; unclear D gene. The CDR3 is made up of 14 amino acids. From germline, CDR1 is MNHNS and CDR2 SASEGT. V was clipped by 1 base and J by 7 bases, with 11 bases between them. DNA of the CDR3: TGTGCCAGCAGTGAAGGGTCAGTCCAACAGCCCCAGCATTTT. It encodes CASSEGSVQQPQHF.

This rearrangement joins TRBV6-1 to TRBJ1-2, with 10 bases matching TRBD1. The CDR3 length is 15 residues. Germline CDR1 reads MNHNS; CDR2 reads SASEGT. J gave up 2 bases and V 5 bases, and 5 bases lay outside the gene matches. CDR3 DNA: TGTGCCAGCAGTAAGGACAGGGGGTTAAACTATGGCTACACCTTC. This sequence encodes CASSKDRGLNYGYTF.

This clonotype appeared many times. This chain connects TRBV27 to TRBJ2-7, with D possibly being TRBD1 (6 bases). CDR1 and CDR2 from the germline V gene are MNHEY and SMNVEV (reference sequence). CDR3 length equals 14 residues. V was cut by 5 bases and J by 3 bases, with 14 bases left in between. The CDR3 is CASSTSRDNYEQYF. The CDR3 DNA reads as TGTGCCAGCAGTACCTCCCGGGACAACTACGAGCAGTACTTC.

In its sample, this clonotype was seen a few times. In this CDR3 the conserved last residue, phenylalanine or tryptophan, is missing, so a read error is likely. V gene TRBV7-8 combines with J gene TRBJ1-5, with D hard to call. CDR1 and CDR2 from the germline V gene are SGHVS and FQNEAQ. The CDR3 runs 13 residues. The CDR3 spells CASRLAENQPQHY. The CDR3 region has the DNA TGTGCCAGCAGATTAGCAGAAAATCAGCCCCAGCATTAT.

This clonotype appeared many times. The chain couples TRBV12-3 or TRBV12-4 to TRBJ1-5, with D unresolved. CDR3 length: 14 residues. V was shortened by 2 bases and J by 1 base, with 6 bases between the two germline ends. In nucleotides, the CDR3 is TGTGCCAGCAGTTTAAGTGAGAGCAATCAGCCCCAGCATTTT. It translates to CASSLSESNQPQHF.

This chain uses TRBV28 with TRBJ1-2; D is uncertain. Germline-derived CDR1 and CDR2 are MDHEN and SYDVKM. Between the trimmed V and J ends, which lost 3 bases and 4 bases, there was a span of 12 bases. This CDR3 region has 14 residues. The CDR3, as DNA: TGTGCCAGCAGTTTGAACAGCCCGTCCTATGGCTACACCTTC. It is translated as CASSLNSPSYGYTF.

This clonotype was picked up many times. The CDR3 loop is CASTRTGILGSPLHF. CDR3 in DNA: TGTGCCAGCACCCGGACAGGGATTTTAGGTTCACCCCTCCACTTT. The chain joins TRBV12-3 or TRBV12-4 to TRBJ1-6; 8 nucleotides align to TRBD1. The CDR3 totals 15 residues. J gave up 9 bases and V 7 bases, and 11 bases lay outside the gene matches.

This clonotype was seen many times. The chain carries TRBV5-6 and TRBJ1-3, with D unresolved. The CDR3 runs to 15 residues. CDR1 and CDR2 (germline): SGHDT, YYEEEE. The V end lost 2 bases, the J end lost 0 bases, and 9 bases lay between the germline ends. CDR3 loop: CASSFRTTSGNTIYF. CDR3 DNA sequence: TGTGCCAGCAGCTTCAGGACGACCTCTGGAAACACCATATATTTT.

This clonotype was seen at least ten times. The chain recombines TRBV10-3 with TRBJ1-1; D gene uncertain. The CDR3 is 13 amino acids. Trimming removed 6 bases at V and 6 bases at J, with 14 bases between. Germline V gene sequence: CDR1 ENHRY, CDR2 SYGVKD. The chain's CDR3 is CAISVGTPAEAFF. Written as DNA, the CDR3 is TGTGCCATCAGCGTAGGTACCCCCGCTGAAGCTTTCTTT.

At least ten counts were recorded for this clonotype. The rearrangement links TRBV5-1 to TRBJ2-6, with D unresolved. This CDR3 comprises 13 residues. CDR1 is SGHRS, CDR2 YFSETQ, per germline. V was shortened by 8 bases and J by 1 base, with 7 bases between the two germline ends. The CDR3 here is CASLSSGANVLTF. CDR3 in DNA: TGCGCCAGTCTTAGTTCTGGGGCCAACGTCCTGACTTTC.

J is TRBJ1-2 and V is TRBV7-9; D uncertain. Germline V CDR1 and CDR2: SEHNR, FQNEAQ (reference sequence). The CDR3 runs 15 residues. Trimming left V 1 base short and J 0 bases short, with 9 bases between. CDR3 amino acids: CASSLGNSANYGYTF. CDR3 in DNA: TGTGCCAGCAGCTTAGGCAACTCGGCTAACTATGGCTACACCTTC.

The sample holds many counts of this clonotype. V gene TRBV7-3 combines with J gene TRBJ1-2; 8 positions agree with TRBD1. With V trimmed by 5 bases and J by 7 bases, 6 bases remained unmatched. The CDR3 totals 13 residues. Germline V lookup: CDR1 SGHTA, CDR2 FQGTGA. The CDR3 loop reads CASSTGGGSGYTF. In nucleotides, the CDR3 is TGTGCCAGCAGCACAGGGGGTGGCTCTGGCTACACCTTC.

This clonotype was seen only a few times. The V and J genes are TRBV27 and TRBJ2-2; D may be TRBD1 (6 bases). V was shortened by 5 bases and J by 6 bases, with 13 bases between the two germline ends. The CDR3 totals 14 residues. CDR1 is MNHEY and CDR2 is SMNVEV in the germline V gene (reference sequence). The CDR3: CASSPTGKSGELFF. CDR3 DNA sequence: TGTGCCAGCAGTCCTACAGGGAAATCCGGGGAGCTGTTTTTT.

Of note for this clonotype: A clone one base away is much larger, so this may be a read error. The V call is TRBV7-3, the J call TRBJ1-1, with D maybe TRBD1 (6 bases). From germline, CDR1 is SGHTA and CDR2 FQGTGA. This CDR3 contains 17 residues. The V and J ends lost 8 bases and 1 base respectively, with 23 bases between them. The CDR3 region is CASGYGPGEAQNTEAFF. CDR3 in DNA: TGTGCCAGCGGCTACGGCCCAGGGGAGGCCCAGAACACTGAAGCTTTCTTT. Variable domain in full (rest from reference TRBV7-3 and TRBJ1-1): GAGVSQTPSNKVTEKGKYVELRCDPISGHTALYWYRQSLGQGPEFLIYFQGTGAADDSGLPNDRFFAVRPEGSVSTLKIQRTERGDSAVYLCASGYGPGEAQNTEAFFGQGTRLTVV.

The chain carries TRBV18 and TRBJ1-2, with no clear D. In germline, CDR1 is KGHSH, CDR2 LQKENI. Trimming shortened V by 5 bases and J by 1 base, and 23 bases separated the two germline ends. This CDR3 spans 18 amino acids. CDR3 nucleotide sequence: TGTGCCAGCTCATTACAAAACCGGGCCTCTTCCGATAACTATGGCTACACCTTC. The encoded protein is CASSLQNRASSDNYGYTF.

This clonotype was seen at least ten times. The chain carries TRBV27 and TRBJ1-1; 7 nucleotides agree with TRBD1. Looked up from germline, CDR1 is MNHEY and CDR2 is SMNVEV (reference sequence). The CDR3 length is 15 residues. The V segment lost 6 bases and the J segment 2 bases; nucleotides outside the gene matches: 9. The CDR3 bases are TGTGCCAGCAGCCGCGGGACAGCCCTAAACACTGAAGCTTTCTTT. Translation: CASSRGTALNTEAFF.

This clonotype showed up many times. The rearrangement joins TRBV7-8 to TRBJ2-2; D gene uncertain. Trimming cost V 4 bases and J 1 base, with 10 bases left between them. The CDR3 loop spans 15 amino acids. Germline V CDR1 and CDR2: SGHVS, FQNEAQ. The CDR3 DNA follows: TGTGCCAGCAGCTCCGGACGCCTGAACACCGGGGAGCTGTTTTTT. It encodes CASSSGRLNTGELFF.

J is TRBJ2-7 and V is TRBV5-4, with 10 bases that match TRBD2. The germline CDR1 and CDR2 sequences are SGHNT and YYREEE (reference sequence). The trim removed 4 bases at V and 3 bases at J, leaving 10 bases unmatched. The CDR3 runs 16 residues. This chain's CDR3 is CASSRSSGGLIYEQYF. The CDR3 DNA sequence: TGTGCCAGCAGCAGGTCTAGCGGGGGCCTCATCTACGAGCAGTACTTC.

In its sample, this clonotype was seen many times. This sequence joins TRBV12-3 or TRBV12-4 and TRBJ1-2; 7 bases are a match to TRBD1. The CDR3 spans 13 residues. V was pared by 5 bases and J by 3 bases, with 3 bases of the junction left unmatched. The chain's CDR3 is CASSRGRYYGYTF. DNA of the CDR3: TGTGCCAGCAGTAGGGGGCGGTACTATGGCTACACCTTC.

The chain combines TRBV27 with TRBJ1-5, with 7 bases identical to TRBD1. Germline loops: CDR1 MNHEY, CDR2 SMNVEV (reference sequence). The CDR3 sequence is 14 residues long. The V gene end was trimmed by 8 bases and the J gene end by 2 bases; junction bases not matched to a gene: 6. The CDR3 sequence is CASGTAYGNQPQHF. For the CDR3, the DNA is TGTGCCAGCGGGACAGCCTATGGCAATCAGCCCCAGCATTTT.

This clonotype has a count of ten or more. This chain uses TRBV6-5 with TRBJ1-3; unclear D gene. This CDR3 spans 14 amino acids. Germline V CDR1 and CDR2: MNHEY, SVGAGI. Trimming removed 2 bases at V and 2 bases at J, with 7 bases between. In DNA form, the CDR3 reads TGTGCCAGCAGTTACCCCGGGACTGGAAACACCATATATTTT. Encoded protein: CASSYPGTGNTIYF.

This clonotype appeared many times. The V gene is TRBV2, the J gene TRBJ1-1; possibly TRBD1 for D (5 bases). Between the trimmed V and J ends, which lost 7 bases and 6 bases, there was a span of 18 bases. This CDR3 has 14 residues. The germline gives CDR1 SNHLY, CDR2 FYNNEI. CDR3 nucleotides: TGTGCCAGCATTTCGGGCCCCGAAGGGGCTGAAGCTTTCTTT. This translates into CASISGPEGAEAFF. The full variable domain, completed using reference TRBV2 and TRBJ1-1, is EPEVTQTPSHQVTQMGQEVILRCVPISNHLYFYWYRQILGQKVEFLVSFYNNEISEKSEIFDDQFSVERPDGSNFTLKIRSTKLEDSAMYFCASISGPEGAEAFFGQGTRLTVV.

This clonotype appeared many times. This chain uses TRBV5-1 with TRBJ1-1; D is unclear. The CDR3 consists of 14 residues. The germline V and J ends were trimmed by 3 bases and 1 base, with 10 bases remaining between them. CDR1 and CDR2 (germline): SGHRS, YFSETQ. The CDR3, as DNA: TGCGCCAGCAGCTGGCGGCCTGAGAACACTGAAGCTTTCTTT. It is translated as CASSWRPENTEAFF.

This clonotype has a count of ten or more. The CDR3 bases are TGCAGTGCTAGTTCGGGGGCGCTTAAAAACGAGCAGTACTTC. This gives the protein CSASSGALKNEQYF. The gene calls are TRBV20-1 and TRBJ2-7; either TRBD1 or TRBD2 may fit D (6 bases each). The CDR3 covers 14 residues. V was shortened by 3 bases and J by 5 bases, with 17 bases between the two germline ends. The V gene's germline CDR1 is DFQATT and CDR2 SNEGSKA (reference sequence).

The J gene is TRBJ2-7, the V gene TRBV6-1; weak D call: TRBD2 (5 bases). The CDR3 runs 15 residues. Germline values: CDR1 MNHNS, CDR2 SASEGT. Trimming removed 7 bases from V and 1 base from J, with 17 bases in between. The CDR3 reads CASKTRSRGSYEQYF. The DNA for the CDR3 is TGTGCCAGCAAAACGAGGTCTCGCGGGTCCTACGAGCAGTACTTC.

Many counts were recorded for this clonotype. The rearrangement joins TRBV5-1 to TRBJ1-1; D perhaps matches TRBD1 (6 bases). CDR1 and CDR2 (germline): SGHRS, YFSETQ. Trimming cost V 1 base and J 2 bases, with 18 bases left between them. The length of the CDR3 is 17 residues. The CDR3 region is CASSLSQRGGRNTEAFF. The CDR3, as DNA: TGCGCCAGCAGCTTGAGTCAAAGAGGGGGACGAAACACTGAAGCTTTCTTT.